Given below is one TCR beta chain in context. What it binds is unknown. Primers for the PCR totalled 60 Vbeta and 13 Jbeta. Using immunoSEQ multiplex PCR, the repertoire was profiled, and TCRdb retains in-frame clones only, with some absent. The data hold 95,000 to 150,000 clones, with roughly 10% observed a single time. V was trimmed by 0 bases and J by 1 base, leaving 6 bases between them. The V gene's germline CDR1 is GTSNPN and CDR2 SVGIG (reference sequence). CDR3 length equals 13 residues. The data were obtained in a study of cytomegalovirus exposure and HLA in healthy donors. Study-level points and caveats: Upon later analysis, HLA-associated TCR beta chains proved more clonally expanded than other, equally common chains. Among donors in an Asian-associated ancestry cluster, a later analysis reportedly found fewer N-insertions than the roughly 700-donor mean.

This sequence joins TRBV30 and TRBJ1-1; the D is unclear. The sequence came from a woman aged 18-29 years in good health and CMV-seropositive. The sequenced sample was PBMCs. The CDR3 here is CAWSVSSNTEAFF. DNA of the CDR3: TGTGCCTGGAGTGTTTCGTCGAACACTGAAGCTTTCTTT.